This TCR beta chain was obtained from a study of blood T cell repertoires in COVID-19. Study-wide background: The United States, Italy and Spain were the sources of the acute and convalescent COVID-19 samples. The cDNA or gDNA used as material had been derived from T cells, B-cell-depleted T cells, or PBMCs.

This CDR3 is built from 15 residues. From germline, CDR1 is GTSNPN and CDR2 SVGIG (reference sequence). After removal of 3 bases from V and 4 bases from J, the junction contained 10 bases not matched to a gene. In the authors' methods: Scientists estimated how many nucleated cells there were by amplifying reference gene primers. TCRdb's copy holds only in-frame clones and misses some; the assay was immunoSEQ multiplex PCR. V, J and clone size derive from that table, while D and trimming were established from the DNA sequence. The repertoire consists of about 270,000 clones, with roughly 79% occurring once and the leading ten covering about 3.2%.

The sequencing sample was made of peripheral blood. This clonotype originated in a woman aged 55-70 years with active or convalescent COVID-19. This rearrangement joins TRBV30 to TRBJ1-1; 8 bases line up with TRBD1. The CDR3 sequence is CAWSDMGQEITEAFF. In DNA, the CDR3 is TGTGCCTGGAGCGACATGGGACAGGAGATCACTGAAGCTTTCTTT.